The 27 T cell receptor beta chains listed next were all sequenced from one sample in a study of control samples from healthy donors and cancer patients. Using immunoSEQ multiplex PCR, the repertoire was profiled, and TCRdb retains in-frame clones only, with some absent. Of just under 150,000 clones in the sample, about 90% were seen once. The sequenced sample consisted of blood. The receptors were gathered from a man aged 30-40 years in good health.

The CDR3 here is CASSAFYQGYRAFF. CDR3 sequence (DNA): TGTGCCAGTAGCGCATTCTATCAGGGGTACCGAGCTTTCTTT. The V and J genes are TRBV19 and TRBJ1-1; maybe TRBD1 (6 bases). V lost 6 bases and J 10 bases, leaving 21 bases between the germline ends. The germline V gene encodes CDR1 LNHDA and CDR2 SQIVND (reference sequence). The CDR3 consists of 14 residues.

This clone was seen more than once but under ten times. CDR3 in DNA: TGCGCCAGCAGCCATGGCTTAGCGGGGTTAACCGGGGAGCTGTTTTTT. Translated, it gives CASSHGLAGLTGELFF. The chain recombines TRBV4-1 with TRBJ2-2, with 8 nucleotides matching TRBD2. V lost 3 bases and J lost 5; bases outside the gene matches: 8. Germline lookup yields CDR1 MGHRA and CDR2 YSYEKL. The CDR3 is made up of 16 amino acids.

J is TRBJ2-2 and V is TRBV2; 10 positions match TRBD1. The CDR3 extends over 14 amino acids. Germline loops: CDR1 SNHLY, CDR2 FYNNEI. V lost 6 bases and J lost 4; bases outside the gene matches: 2. The CDR3 nucleotides are TGTGCCAGCAGGGGACAGGGGACCACCGGGGAGCTGTTTTTT. Amino acids: CASRGQGTTGELFF.

The V gene is TRBV11-1, the J gene TRBJ1-2; 8 bases align to TRBD1. The CDR3 contains 13 residues. V trimming: 5 bases; J trimming: 6 bases; junction bases outside the gene matches: 5. Per germline, CDR1 SGHAT and CDR2 FQDESV (reference sequence). The CDR3 nucleotides read TGTGCCAGCAGCCCCTGGACAGGGCATGGCTACACCTTC. Its translation: CASSPWTGHGYTF. Variable domain in full (rest from reference TRBV11-1 and TRBJ1-2): EAEVAQSPRYKITEKSQAVAFWCDPISGHATLYWYRQILGQGPELLVQFQDESVVDDSQLPKDRFSAERLKGVDSTLKIQPAELGDSAMYLCASSPWTGHGYTFGSGTRLTVV.

This rearrangement joins TRBV5-1 to TRBJ2-1; the match to TRBD2 covers 7 bases. CDR3 length: 15 residues. The trim removed 0 bases at V and 6 bases at J, leaving 6 bases unmatched. Germline V gene data show CDR1 as SGHRS and CDR2 as YFSETQ. Here the CDR3 reads CASSLGGLHLNEQFF. As DNA, the CDR3 is TGCGCCAGCAGCTTGGGGGGACTACACCTCAATGAGCAGTTCTTC. The complete variable domain, with remaining parts taken from reference TRBV5-1 and TRBJ2-1, reads KAGVTQTPRYLIKTRGQQVTLSCSPISGHRSVSWYQQTPGQGLQFLFEYFSETQRNKGNFPGRFSGRQFSNSRSEMNVSTLELGDSALYLCASSLGGLHLNEQFFGPGTRLTVL.

V gene TRBV25-1 combines with J gene TRBJ2-2, with 7 nucleotides matching TRBD2. This CDR3 contains 14 residues. The germline CDR1 and CDR2 sequences are MGHDK and SYGVNS. Trimming removed 4 bases from V and 6 bases from J; junction bases left unmatched: 5. The CDR3 here is CASSVTAGAGELFF. Here the CDR3 DNA reads TGTGCCAGCAGTGTCACCGCGGGGGCCGGGGAGCTGTTTTTT.

This clone was observed once. CDR3 DNA: TGTGCCATCAGACAGGGAACGAATACTGAAGCTTTCTTT. It is translated as CAIRQGTNTEAFF. The chain recombines TRBV19 with TRBJ1-1, with TRBD1 identical over 7 bases. V shed 10 bases and J 5 bases; nucleotides not matched to a gene: 10. The CDR3 covers 13 residues. Germline V gives CDR1 LNHDA, CDR2 SQIVND (reference sequence).

The chain combines TRBV5-1 with TRBJ2-1; D is perhaps TRBD1 or TRBD2 (5 bases each). CDR1 is SGHRS and CDR2 is YFSETQ in the germline V gene. This CDR3 spans 14 amino acids. The V and J ends lost 4 bases and 5 bases respectively, with 13 bases between them. CDR3 sequence (DNA): TGCGCCAGCAGCGAGGGGCAGTTTAACAATGAGCAGTTCTTC. This encodes CASSEGQFNNEQFF.

V usage is TRBV9 and J usage is TRBJ2-1; D is perhaps TRBD1 (6 bases). The CDR3 is 17 residues long. CDR1 and CDR2 from the germline V gene are SGDLS and YYNGEE. V lost 0 bases and J lost 0, with 13 bases in between. CDR3 DNA: TGTGCCAGCAGCGTAGACCAGGGGATGGGCTCCTACAATGAGCAGTTCTTC. This gives the protein CASSVDQGMGSYNEQFF.

The chain recombines TRBV6-2 or TRBV6-3 with TRBJ1-1; D gene unclear. There are 13 residues in the CDR3. Trimming stripped 2 bases from V and 0 bases from J, with 4 bases between. The germline V gene has CDR1 MNHEY and CDR2 SVGEGT. Here the CDR3 DNA reads TGTGCCAGCAGTTACACACTGAACACTGAAGCTTTCTTT. It yields the protein CASSYTLNTEAFF.

The chain employs TRBV9 and TRBJ1-2, with TRBD1 identical over 8 bases. The CDR3 has 16 residues. Trimming took 0 bases from V and 2 from J; bases not matched to a gene: 6. Germline V CDR1 and CDR2: SGDLS, YYNGEE. CDR3 sequence reads: CASSVGQAGGNYGYTF. The CDR3 DNA reads TGTGCCAGCAGCGTAGGTCAGGCAGGGGGCAACTATGGCTACACCTTC.

The chain employs TRBV7-7 and TRBJ2-1; 13 nucleotides agree with TRBD2. V lost 5 bases and J lost 4; bases outside the gene matches: 2. The CDR3 has 15 residues. Germline V gene sequence: CDR1 SSHAT, CDR2 FNYEAQ (reference sequence). DNA for the CDR3: TGTGCCAGCAGCCCGGGACTAGCGGGGTACAATGAGCAGTTCTTC. This encodes CASSPGLAGYNEQFF.

The chain links TRBV28 to TRBJ1-5; D unresolved. CDR1 and CDR2 (germline): MDHEN, SYDVKM. The CDR3 loop spans 13 amino acids. Trimming cost V 9 bases and J 0 bases, with 9 bases left between them. The CDR3 coding sequence is TGTGCCAGTTCGGATTATAGCAATCAGCCCCAGCATTTT. This translates into CASSDYSNQPQHF.

J is TRBJ1-1 and V is TRBV30, with D perhaps matching TRBD1 (6 bases). CDR1 is GTSNPN, CDR2 SVGIG, per germline (reference sequence). The CDR3 is 16 amino acids. The germline V and J ends were trimmed by 4 bases and 3 bases, with 21 bases remaining between them. CDR3: CAWTFGTGSSDTEAFF. The CDR3, as DNA: TGTGCCTGGACCTTCGGCACAGGGAGTAGTGACACTGAAGCTTTCTTT. Based on the CDR3 plus reference TRBV30 and TRBJ1-1, the full variable domain is SQTIHQWPATLVQPVGSPLSLECTVEGTSNPNLYWYRQAAGRGLQLLFYSVGIGQISSEVPQNLSASRPQDRQFILSSKKLLLSDSGFYLCAWTFGTGSSDTEAFFGQGTRLTVV.

This clone was recorded only once. The chain joins TRBV11-2 to TRBJ1-1; D is possibly TRBD1 (5 bases). V gave up 2 bases and J gave up 11 bases, with 12 bases separating them. The CDR3 length is 12 residues. Germline CDR1 is SGHAT and CDR2 is FQNNGV. The CDR3 DNA reads TGTGCCAGCAGCTTAATCAGGGCAGAGGCTTTCTTT. This sequence encodes CASSLIRAEAFF.

The table lists this clone with a few counts. The chain links TRBV12-3 or TRBV12-4 to TRBJ2-7; no clear D. The V and J ends lost 2 bases and 5 bases respectively, with 7 bases between them. This CDR3 has 12 residues. CDR3 in amino acids: CASSLRRHEQYF. CDR3 nucleotides: TGTGCCAGCAGTTTACGTCGCCACGAGCAGTACTTC.

This chain uses TRBV6-5 with TRBJ2-7; D is uncertain. Trimming pared 6 bases from V and 3 bases from J, leaving 9 bases between. Germline V CDR1 and CDR2: MNHEY, SVGAGI. The CDR3 is 12 amino acids. CDR3 bases: TGTGCCAGCAGCCTAGACCGCTACGAGCAGTACTTC. It yields the protein CASSLDRYEQYF.

CDR3 in amino acids: CATSSGDIGNQPQHF. The DNA for the CDR3 is TGTGCCACCAGTAGCGGTGATATTGGGAATCAGCCCCAGCATTTT. This rearrangement joins TRBV24-1 to TRBJ1-5; D is unresolved. The CDR3 length is 15 residues. The V and J ends lost 6 bases and 4 bases respectively, with 15 bases between them. Germline V gene lookup returns CDR1 KGHDR and CDR2 SFDVKD.

The rearrangement joins TRBV27 to TRBJ2-1; maybe TRBD1 (6 bases). CDR3 length: 15 amino acids. V dropped 5 bases and J dropped 0 bases, with 11 bases sitting between them. Germline V gene sequence: CDR1 MNHEY, CDR2 SMNVEV (reference sequence). The CDR3 reads CASSLDRFSYNEQFF. Written as DNA, the CDR3 is TGTGCCAGCAGTCTCGACAGGTTCTCCTACAATGAGCAGTTCTTC.

The chain recombines TRBV10-3 with TRBJ2-7; TRBD2 might be the D (6 bases). The CDR3 is 14 amino acids. V was pared by 4 bases and J by 0 bases, with 10 bases between. Per germline, CDR1 ENHRY and CDR2 SYGVKD. CDR3 DNA: TGTGCCATCAGTGTAGGAGGGAGCTCCTACGAGCAGTACTTC. This codes for CAISVGGSSYEQYF.

The genes are TRBV7-9 and TRBJ2-2; 8 bases fit TRBD1. Germline assignment: CDR1 SEHNR and CDR2 FQNEAQ (reference sequence). The V segment lost 6 bases and the J segment 6 bases; nucleotides outside the gene matches: 3. This CDR3 has 13 amino acids. The CDR3 nucleotides are TGTGCCAGCAGTGGACAGGGTCCCGGGGAGCTGTTTTTT. It specifies CASSGQGPGELFF.

This clone was seen only a few times. The gene calls are TRBV9 and TRBJ1-2, with 8 nucleotides matching TRBD1. The CDR3 contains 13 residues. The V and J ends lost 8 bases and 4 bases, in that order; junction bases with no gene match: 7. The germline CDR1 and CDR2 sequences are SGDLS and YYNGEE. CDR3 region: CASQQGDGYGYTF. For the CDR3, the DNA is TGTGCCAGTCAACAGGGGGACGGCTATGGCTACACCTTC.

The V and J genes are TRBV28 and TRBJ1-1; 9 bases agree with TRBD1. V lost 6 bases and J lost 5; bases outside the gene matches: 1. Germline assignment: CDR1 MDHEN and CDR2 SYDVKM. The CDR3 sequence is 12 residues long. CDR3 bases: TGTGCCAGCAGACAGGGGGCGACTGAAGCTTTCTTT. It translates to CASRQGATEAFF.

The chain combines TRBV7-2 with TRBJ2-7; D remains ambiguous. The ends were cut back, 5 bases at V and 4 bases at J, with 15 bases in the middle. The CDR3 totals 14 residues. In germline, CDR1 is SGHTA, CDR2 FQGNSA. As DNA, the CDR3 is TGTGCCAGCAGCGAGATGGCAGTCTCTTACGAGCAGTACTTC. This encodes CASSEMAVSYEQYF.

The V gene is TRBV7-2, the J gene TRBJ2-7; D is undetermined. This CDR3 has 11 amino acids. The V and J ends lost 2 bases and 7 bases respectively, with 6 bases between them. The germline CDR1 and CDR2 sequences are SGHTA and FQGNSA. The CDR3 coding sequence is TGTGCCAGCAGCTTATATGAAGAGCAGTACTTC. It yields the protein CASSLYEEQYF.

This clone was detected once. The gene calls are TRBV25-1 and TRBJ2-1, with TRBD2 matching 8 bases. Germline CDR1 and CDR2: MGHDK and SYGVNS. This CDR3 comprises 16 residues. V lost 0 bases and J lost 7; bases outside the gene matches: 8. Here the CDR3 reads CASSEYRTSTINEQFF. CDR3 bases: TGTGCCAGCAGTGAATATAGGACTAGCACCATAAATGAGCAGTTCTTC. Full variable domain (outside the CDR3, taken from reference TRBV25-1 and TRBJ2-1): EADIYQTPRYLVIGTGKKITLECSQTMGHDKMYWYQQDPGMELHLIHYSYGVNSTEKGDLSSESTVSRIRTEHFPLTLESARPSHTSQYLCASSEYRTSTINEQFFGPGTRLTVL.

In DNA, the CDR3 is TGTGCCAGTACTGGCAGGGGCCTCTACACCGGGGAGCTGTTTTTT. Translation gives CASTGRGLYTGELFF. This chain joins TRBV19 and TRBJ2-2, with a tentative D call TRBD1 (6 bases). The V gene lost 7 bases and the J gene lost 3 bases, with 15 bases spanning the gap. Germline V gene sequence: CDR1 LNHDA, CDR2 SQIVND (reference sequence). The CDR3 consists of 15 residues. Full variable domain (rest looked up from reference TRBV19 and TRBJ2-2): DGGITQSPKYLFRKEGQNVTLSCEQNLNHDAMYWYRQDPGQGLRLIYYSQIVNDFQKGDIAEGYSVSREKKESFPLTVTSAQKNPTAFYLCASTGRGLYTGELFFGEGSRLTVL.